This passage covers 16 T cell receptor beta chains from one sample sequenced in a study of post-analysis software for immune sequencing data. Study-level points and caveats: In patients, TRBV5-6, TRBV5-1 and TRBV20-1 belonged to five TRBV segments found more frequently than in controls.

Their recognized antigens are unknown. Libraries were made from TCR beta cDNA, and they carried unique molecular identifiers. TCRdb passed the PCR reads through MiXCR, listing each CDR3 protein once. Of 820,000 or so distinct CDR3 sequences listed, roughly 50% were seen once; the top ten hold approximately 4.2%. Material for sequencing was blood. Source of these receptors: a girl between 5 and 17 years old with multiple sclerosis.

This rearrangement joins TRBV6-1 to TRBJ2-7; D uncertain. Trimming stripped 4 bases from V and 2 bases from J, with 3 bases between. The V gene's germline CDR1 is MNHNS and CDR2 SASEGT. The CDR3 spans 11 residues. CDR3 amino acids: CASSVPYEQYF. DNA for the CDR3: TGTGCCAGCAGTGTACCCTACGAGCAGTACTTC.

V usage is TRBV20-1 and J usage is TRBJ2-5; TRBD1 matches 10 bases. The CDR3 has 13 residues. Per germline, CDR1 DFQATT and CDR2 SNEGSKA (reference sequence). The trim removed 6 bases at V and 5 bases at J, leaving 6 bases unmatched. CDR3 sequence: CSARDRGWETQYF. The CDR3 region has the DNA TGCAGTGCAAGGGACAGGGGCTGGGAGACCCAGTACTTC.

This chain links TRBV9 with TRBJ1-2, with unresolved D. From germline, CDR1 is SGDLS and CDR2 YYNGEE. The V gene lost 3 bases and the J gene lost 7 bases, with 10 bases spanning the gap. The CDR3 is made up of 12 amino acids. Here the CDR3 DNA reads TGTGCCAGCAGCGCTAACAGCTTTGGCTACACCTTC. This sequence encodes CASSANSFGYTF.

This clonotype was counted a few times. The chain is built from TRBV20-1 and TRBJ2-1; TRBD2 agrees at 12 bases. Trimming took 2 bases from V and 10 from J; bases not matched to a gene: 9. This CDR3 is 15 amino acids long. The germline V gene has CDR1 DFQATT and CDR2 SNEGSKA (reference sequence). The CDR3 DNA reads TGCAGTGCTAGATGGACTAGCGGGACCACCTACGAGCAGTTCTTC. Protein sequence: CSARWTSGTTYEQFF.

This clonotype has more than one count but fewer than ten. The rearrangement links TRBV7-2 to TRBJ1-2; no firm D call. V was shortened by 1 base and J by 8 bases, with 11 bases between the two germline ends. The CDR3 sequence is 13 residues long. Germline V gives CDR1 SGHTA, CDR2 FQGNSA. CDR3 in amino acids: CASSLGLLRGYTF. Here the CDR3 DNA reads TGTGCCAGCAGCTTAGGACTCCTGAGGGGCTACACCTTC.

The CDR3 nucleotides read TGCAGTGCTAGAGATCGGGACGGAACCTACGAGCAGTACTTC. This sequence encodes CSARDRDGTYEQYF. The gene calls are TRBV20-1 and TRBJ2-7; D could derive from TRBD1 or TRBD2 (5 bases each). In germline, CDR1 is DFQATT, CDR2 SNEGSKA (reference sequence). The CDR3 sequence is 14 residues long. Trimming left V 0 bases short and J 2 bases short, with 11 bases between.

This clonotype has just a few counts. The rearrangement joins TRBV29-1 to TRBJ2-3, with unresolved D. V lost 1 base to trimming and J lost 4 bases, with 9 bases between them. The CDR3 is 13 amino acids. The germline gives CDR1 SQVTM, CDR2 ANQGSEA. CDR3 in amino acids: CSVEAPFPDTQYF. Written as DNA, the CDR3 is TGCAGCGTTGAAGCCCCCTTCCCAGATACGCAGTATTTT.

The chain has TRBV5-5 and TRBJ2-7; TRBD1 matches at 10 bases. The V and J ends lost 4 bases and 2 bases, in that order; junction bases with no gene match: 12. Germline-derived CDR1 and CDR2 are SGHKS and YYEKEE (reference sequence). The CDR3 loop spans 17 amino acids. The CDR3 nucleotides read TGTGCCAGCAGCCCCGGGACAGGGGTATCCTCGACCTACGAGCAGTACTTC. Translating it yields CASSPGTGVSSTYEQYF.

The sample holds a few counts of this clonotype. This chain connects TRBV20-1 to TRBJ2-1; D possibly corresponds to TRBD2 (5 bases). Germline CDR1 is DFQATT and CDR2 is SNEGSKA (reference sequence). V was pared by 3 bases and J by 12 bases, with 9 bases between. The CDR3 has 10 residues. The CDR3 protein is CSASSVRQFF. The CDR3 bases are TGCAGTGCTAGTAGCGTGAGGCAGTTCTTC.

V and J are TRBV4-1 and TRBJ2-1, with 9 bases aligning to TRBD2. Germline lookup yields CDR1 MGHRA and CDR2 YSYEKL. The CDR3 has 15 residues. J gave up 4 bases and V 4 bases, and 5 bases lay outside the gene matches. The CDR3 loop is CASSPGTSRYNEQFF. For the CDR3, the DNA is TGCGCCAGCAGCCCCGGGACTAGCAGATACAATGAGCAGTTCTTC.

This chain connects TRBV5-6 to TRBJ1-2, with D unresolved. V was cut by 3 bases and J by 2 bases, with 11 bases left in between. Germline V gene lookup returns CDR1 SGHDT and CDR2 YYEEEE. The CDR3 runs 14 residues. CDR3 loop: CASSSDNTNYGYTF. The CDR3 region has the DNA TGTGCCAGCAGCTCTGATAATACCAACTATGGCTACACCTTC.

V is TRBV29-1 and J is TRBJ2-7, with a possible D match to TRBD2 (5 bases). Trimming pared 0 bases from V and 5 bases from J, leaving 11 bases between. The CDR3 totals 13 residues. In germline, CDR1 is SQVTM, CDR2 ANQGSEA. CDR3 residues: CSVEDRGRHEQYF. The CDR3 DNA reads as TGCAGCGTTGAAGATCGAGGGCGTCACGAGCAGTACTTC.

As for this clonotype: At one of its ends the junction is not consistent with the germline gene, which may arise from a read error. This chain uses TRBV20-1 with TRBJ1-6; 8 nucleotides match TRBD1. The CDR3 has 15 amino acids. Per germline, CDR1 DFQATT and CDR2 SNEGSKA (reference sequence). The DNA of the CDR3 is TGCAGTACTAGGGAGACAGGGGTTAAAGAATCACCCCTCCACTTT. Residues: CSTRETGVKESPLHF.

The V and J genes are TRBV20-1 and TRBJ2-3; TRBD2 matches at 8 bases. The junction had 9 bases not matched to a gene; V was cut back by 6 bases and J by 4 bases. This CDR3 spans 14 amino acids. Germline V CDR1 and CDR2: DFQATT, SNEGSKA (reference sequence). In DNA form, the CDR3 reads TGCAGTGCCAAAGCGGGAGAATCCCCAGATACGCAGTATTTT. Its translation: CSAKAGESPDTQYF.

This clonotype was counted only a few times. The gene calls are TRBV11-2 and TRBJ2-7; D may be TRBD1 or TRBD2 (5 bases each). Germline CDR1 SGHAT, CDR2 FQNNGV. The CDR3 totals 17 residues. V lost 1 base and J lost 1, with 17 bases in between. The CDR3 DNA follows: TGTGCCAGCAGCTTAGGATTCTCCGGGACCGCATCCTACGAGCAGTACTTC. Encoded protein: CASSLGFSGTASYEQYF.

The V gene is TRBV2, the J gene TRBJ2-1; TRBD2 aligns across 13 bases. This CDR3 comprises 13 residues. From germline, CDR1 is SNHLY and CDR2 FYNNEI. Unmatched junction bases numbered 2, after V lost 6 bases and J lost 9 bases. This CDR3 reads CASRGLAGSEQFF. CDR3 bases: TGTGCCAGCAGGGGACTAGCGGGGAGTGAGCAGTTCTTC.